Reported below is one T cell receptor (beta chain). The CDR3 totals 15 residues. Germline CDR1 is SGHVS and CDR2 is FQNEAQ. V was clipped by 9 bases and J by 1 base, with 17 bases between them. The entry originates in a study of blood T cell repertoires in COVID-19. Looking at the study overall: COVID-19 samples, acute and convalescent, were from the United States, Italy and Spain. T cells, B-cell-depleted T cells, or PBMCs provided the cDNA or gDNA that served as material.

Authors' data handling: Reference gene primer amplification gave nucleated cell count estimates. Method: immunoSEQ multiplex PCR; TCRdb's copy keeps in-frame clones and lacks some. V and J calls and clone size are given by that table; D and trimming were obtained from the DNA. The repertoire includes 60,000 or so clones, roughly nine tenths of them detected once, and about 9.4% sits in the top ten. Material for sequencing was peripheral blood. The chain is built from TRBV7-8 and TRBJ2-3; D is unresolved. This clonotype was sampled from a human donor with acute or convalescent COVID-19. The donor label of this sample is uncertain. Here the CDR3 reads CASVRGGARTDTQYF. For the CDR3, the DNA is TGTGCCAGTGTACGCGGTGGAGCGCGCACAGATACGCAGTATTTT.